A single sample gave rise to the 27 T cell receptor beta chains below, sequenced in a study of blood T cell repertoires in COVID-19. The protocol was immunoSEQ multiplex PCR, while the TCRdb copy is restricted to in-frame clones and leaves out a portion. The sample yields over 70,000 clones, 77% seen once. Material: peripheral blood. Source of these receptors: a woman older than 75 with acute or convalescent COVID-19.

As DNA, the CDR3 is TGTGCCAGCAGCTTAAGAGAAACGGTAAACACTGAAGCTTTCTTT. Translating gives CASSLRETVNTEAFF. The chain has TRBV7-9 and TRBJ1-1; D not resolved. Germline V lookup: CDR1 SEHNR, CDR2 FQNEAQ (reference sequence). Trimming took 2 bases from V and 2 from J, leaving 12 bases between them. The CDR3 is 15 amino acids. The whole variable domain, remainder taken from reference TRBV7-9 and TRBJ1-1, is DTGVSQNPRHKITKRGQNVTFRCDPISEHNRLYWYRQTLGQGPEFLTYFQNEAQLEKSRLLSDRFSAERPKGSFSTLEIQRTEQGDSAMYLCASSLRETVNTEAFFGQGTRLTVV.

This clone was picked up one time. The chain links TRBV27 to TRBJ2-5; weak D call: TRBD1 (7 bases). This CDR3 contains 13 residues. Germline V CDR1 and CDR2: MNHEY, SMNVEV (reference sequence). V was clipped by 9 bases and J by 4 bases, with 15 bases between them. CDR3 in DNA: TGTGCCAGTACAAACAGGGGAGGAGAGACCCAGTACTTC. Translation: CASTNRGGETQYF.

This chain uses TRBV5-1 with TRBJ1-6, with D possibly matching TRBD1 (5 bases). Germline CDR1 SGHRS, CDR2 YFSETQ. This CDR3 region has 14 residues. The V and J ends lost 4 bases and 5 bases respectively, with 10 bases between them. The CDR3 DNA follows: TGCGCCAGCAGCCGGACACTGGATAATTCACCCCTCCACTTT. This codes for CASSRTLDNSPLHF. Filled out from reference TRBV5-1 and TRBJ1-6, the complete variable domain reads KAGVTQTPRYLIKTRGQQVTLSCSPISGHRSVSWYQQTPGQGLQFLFEYFSETQRNKGNFPGRFSGRQFSNSRSEMNVSTLELGDSALYLCASSRTLDNSPLHFGNGTRLTVT.

The chain has TRBV6-5 and TRBJ2-6; the D is unclear. Germline CDR1 reads MNHEY; CDR2 reads SVGAGI. V was trimmed by 0 bases and J by 0 bases, leaving 6 bases between them. This CDR3 comprises 16 residues. For the CDR3, the DNA is TGTGCCAGCAGTTACTCGCGCCTCTCTGGGGCCAACGTCCTGACTTTC. This encodes CASSYSRLSGANVLTF.

This clone showed up many times. The chain links TRBV2 to TRBJ2-1; a weak D match, TRBD1 (6 bases). The CDR3 runs 12 residues. Germline loops: CDR1 SNHLY, CDR2 FYNNEI. The germline V and J ends were trimmed by 5 bases and 9 bases, with 11 bases remaining between them. CDR3 protein: CASSLQGTEQFF. In nucleotides, the CDR3 is TGTGCCAGCAGTTTACAGGGTACTGAGCAGTTCTTC.

This chain connects TRBV27 to TRBJ2-7; D may be TRBD2 (5 bases). The germline CDR1 and CDR2 sequences are MNHEY and SMNVEV (reference sequence). Trimming took 5 bases from V and 3 from J, leaving 11 bases between them. The CDR3 length is 13 residues. CDR3 amino acids: CASSGESYYEQYF. CDR3 in DNA: TGTGCCAGCAGTGGGGAGAGTTACTACGAGCAGTACTTC.

The chain carries TRBV6-5 and TRBJ2-1; the D gene is possibly TRBD2 (5 bases). CDR1 is MNHEY, CDR2 SVGAGI, per germline. CDR3 size: 14 residues. V was clipped by 2 bases and J by 8 bases, with 13 bases between them. The CDR3 sequence is CASSYRSLVDEQFF. CDR3 bases: TGTGCCAGCAGTTACCGGTCACTAGTCGATGAGCAGTTCTTC.

The V gene is TRBV7-8, the J gene TRBJ1-4; 11 nucleotides agree with TRBD1. The ends lost 5 bases at V and 7 bases at J; junction bases unmatched: 3. Germline CDR1 reads SGHVS; CDR2 reads FQNEAQ. The CDR3 contains 14 residues. The CDR3 coding sequence is TGTGCCAGCAGCCACGGACAGGGGGCTGAAAAACTGTTTTTT. As protein: CASSHGQGAEKLFF.

The V and J genes are TRBV5-1 and TRBJ2-7; 11 bases are a match to TRBD1. Trimming removed 4 bases from V and 3 bases from J; junction bases left unmatched: 3. CDR1 is SGHRS, CDR2 YFSETQ, per germline. The CDR3 loop spans 14 amino acids. This chain's CDR3 is CASSPGQGGYEQYF. CDR3 bases: TGCGCCAGCAGCCCGGGACAGGGGGGCTACGAGCAGTACTTC.

The chain carries TRBV28 and TRBJ1-1, with 9 bases lining up with TRBD1. The CDR3 sequence is 16 residues long. Germline CDR1 and CDR2: MDHEN and SYDVKM. With 5 bases clipped from V and 0 bases from J, the junction kept 7 bases outside the gene matches. Here the CDR3 DNA reads TGTGCCAGCAGTACACCGGGACAGGGATTGAACACTGAAGCTTTCTTT. Its translation is CASSTPGQGLNTEAFF.

The chain couples TRBV15 to TRBJ1-2, with 9 positions matching TRBD1. Trimming took 0 bases from V and 3 from J; bases not matched to a gene: 2. The CDR3 is 15 residues long. Germline V gives CDR1 LNHNV, CDR2 YYDKDF (reference sequence). The CDR3 sequence: CATSRDWDRDYGYTF. The CDR3 region has the DNA TGTGCCACCAGCAGAGATTGGGACAGGGACTATGGCTACACCTTC.

This chain links TRBV27 with TRBJ2-1; 7 bases agree with TRBD1. Germline V gene data show CDR1 as MNHEY and CDR2 as SMNVEV (reference sequence). J gave up 6 bases and V 0 bases, and 5 bases lay outside the gene matches. CDR3 length equals 15 residues. The CDR3 sequence: CASSLSGGFINEQFF. The CDR3 nucleotides read TGTGCCAGCAGTTTATCAGGGGGCTTTATCAATGAGCAGTTCTTC.

As concerns this clone: Other DNA variants within this sample encode the same CDR3. V and J are TRBV27 and TRBJ2-7; D perhaps matches TRBD1 (6 bases). The CDR3 sequence is 14 residues long. V was trimmed by 6 bases and J by 1 base, leaving 13 bases between them. CDR1 is MNHEY and CDR2 is SMNVEV in the germline V gene (reference sequence). The CDR3 DNA is TGTGCCAGCAGCACCGGGACACATTCCTACGAGCAGTACTTC. Its translation: CASSTGTHSYEQYF.

V usage is TRBV20-1 and J usage is TRBJ1-1; D is unresolved. CDR1 and CDR2 (germline): DFQATT, SNEGSKA (reference sequence). The V and J ends lost 3 bases and 11 bases respectively, with 13 bases between them. The CDR3 consists of 11 residues. CDR3 sequence: CSASWAPGAFF. Written as DNA, the CDR3 is TGCAGTGCTAGTTGGGCGCCGGGGGCTTTCTTT.

The genes are TRBV7-2 and TRBJ1-2; 7 positions match TRBD1. Germline-derived CDR1 and CDR2 are SGHTA and FQGNSA. With V trimmed by 0 bases and J by 8 bases, 6 bases remained unmatched. The CDR3 loop spans 14 amino acids. CDR3 residues: CASSLAGTEKGYTF. The CDR3 nucleotides read TGTGCCAGCAGCTTAGCCGGGACAGAGAAGGGCTACACCTTC.

In its sample, this clone was seen many times. The V call is TRBV20-1, the J call TRBJ2-5; D is possibly TRBD2 (5 bases). Germline V gives CDR1 DFQATT, CDR2 SNEGSKA (reference sequence). Trimming left V 5 bases short and J 4 bases short, with 8 bases between. The CDR3 sequence is 11 residues long. The CDR3 nucleotides are TGCAGTGCTGCAACTAGAGAGACCCAGTACTTC. Its translation: CSAATRETQYF.

J is TRBJ2-2 and V is TRBV4-2; 9 positions agree with TRBD1. This CDR3 is 24 amino acids long. CDR1 is LGHNA, CDR2 YNFKEQ, per germline. The junction had 25 bases not matched to a gene; V was cut back by 2 bases and J by 0 bases. DNA of the CDR3: TGTGCCAGCAGCCAATACGCCCCCGGGACAGGGTTTCAGAATCCTTATTCGAACACCGGGGAGCTGTTTTTT. Its translation: CASSQYAPGTGFQNPYSNTGELFF.

In the case of this clone: The sample carries other DNA sequences with the same CDR3. This rearrangement joins TRBV5-1 to TRBJ2-7, with TRBD1 matching over 11 bases. This CDR3 has 14 amino acids. CDR1 is SGHRS and CDR2 is YFSETQ in the germline V gene. V lost 4 bases, J lost 3 bases, and 3 bases stayed unmatched. The CDR3 region has the DNA TGCGCCAGCAGCCCGGGGACAGGGGGCTACGAGCAGTACTTC. Translation: CASSPGTGGYEQYF.

This sequence joins TRBV10-3 and TRBJ2-7, with 10 bases aligning to TRBD1. CDR3 length: 14 amino acids. The junction had 3 bases not matched to a gene; V was cut back by 3 bases and J by 4 bases. Germline assignment: CDR1 ENHRY and CDR2 SYGVKD. The CDR3 region is CAISDWTGGYEQYF. Written as DNA, the CDR3 is TGTGCCATCAGTGACTGGACAGGGGGTTACGAGCAGTACTTC.

This clone was seen once. The gene calls are TRBV2 and TRBJ1-4; D gene ambiguous. Per the germline V gene, CDR1 is SNHLY and CDR2 is FYNNEI. V lost 6 bases and J 8 bases, leaving 10 bases between the germline ends. This CDR3 contains 12 residues. CDR3 in DNA: TGTGCCAGCAGGGAGCGGCTCGAAAAACTGTTTTTT. Translation: CASRERLEKLFF.

V is TRBV11-2 and J is TRBJ1-1, with 7 bases matching TRBD1. CDR3 length equals 15 residues. The V and J ends lost 4 bases and 3 bases, in that order; junction bases with no gene match: 8. Germline CDR1 SGHAT, CDR2 FQNNGV. CDR3 sequence reads: CASSSRTGGDTEAFF. CDR3 sequence (DNA): TGTGCCAGCAGCTCCAGGACAGGAGGCGACACTGAAGCTTTCTTT.

About this clone: The same CDR3 also results from other DNA sequences found in this sample. The chain uses TRBV19 and TRBJ1-5; D not resolved. V was clipped by 2 bases and J by 5 bases, with 7 bases between them. The CDR3 loop spans 13 amino acids. From germline, CDR1 is LNHDA and CDR2 SQIVND (reference sequence). CDR3 protein: CASSIRRDQPQHF. The CDR3 nucleotides are TGTGCCAGTAGTATAAGGAGAGATCAGCCCCAGCATTTT.

The J gene is TRBJ1-2, the V gene TRBV24-1; possible D gene TRBD1, 6 bases. The ends were cut back, 5 bases at V and 3 bases at J, with 9 bases in the middle. In germline, CDR1 is KGHDR, CDR2 SFDVKD. The CDR3 has 13 amino acids. This CDR3 reads CATSGAGDYGYTF. In DNA form, the CDR3 reads TGTGCCACCAGTGGTGCAGGGGACTATGGCTACACCTTC.

The chain employs TRBV6-5 and TRBJ2-3; perhaps TRBD1 as D (6 bases). This CDR3 comprises 14 residues. Trimming stripped 6 bases from V and 6 bases from J, with 16 bases between. From germline, CDR1 is MNHEY and CDR2 SVGAGI. This chain's CDR3 is CASRTTVQGDTQYF. CDR3 in DNA: TGTGCCAGCAGGACGACAGTCCAGGGGGATACGCAGTATTTT.

The V and J genes are TRBV3-1 (or the pseudogene TRBV3-2) and TRBJ1-1; D is undetermined. The CDR3 is made up of 13 amino acids. The V gene lost 5 bases and the J gene lost 0 bases, with 7 bases spanning the gap. Germline assignment: CDR1 LGHDT and CDR2 YNNKEL (reference sequence). CDR3: CASSAQLNTEAFF. CDR3 coding DNA: TGTGCCAGCAGCGCACAGTTGAACACTGAAGCTTTCTTT.

This clone came up once. V usage is TRBV7-2 and J usage is TRBJ2-3, with 12 positions matching TRBD2. From germline, CDR1 is SGHTA and CDR2 FQGNSA. V shed 4 bases, J shed 5 bases, and the junction held 7 bases outside the gene matches. This CDR3 region has 16 residues. The CDR3 region has the DNA TGTGCCAGCAGCTCCCTAGCGGGGGGGCCGGGAGATACGCAGTATTTT. This sequence encodes CASSSLAGGPGDTQYF.

The genes are TRBV5-1 and TRBJ2-5; D perhaps matches TRBD1 (5 bases). The germline CDR1 and CDR2 sequences are SGHRS and YFSETQ. CDR3 length equals 14 residues. V was shortened by 4 bases and J by 5 bases, with 15 bases between the two germline ends. CDR3: CASSRSQGSETQYF. CDR3 nucleotide sequence: TGCGCCAGCAGCCGCTCGCAGGGTAGCGAGACCCAGTACTTC.